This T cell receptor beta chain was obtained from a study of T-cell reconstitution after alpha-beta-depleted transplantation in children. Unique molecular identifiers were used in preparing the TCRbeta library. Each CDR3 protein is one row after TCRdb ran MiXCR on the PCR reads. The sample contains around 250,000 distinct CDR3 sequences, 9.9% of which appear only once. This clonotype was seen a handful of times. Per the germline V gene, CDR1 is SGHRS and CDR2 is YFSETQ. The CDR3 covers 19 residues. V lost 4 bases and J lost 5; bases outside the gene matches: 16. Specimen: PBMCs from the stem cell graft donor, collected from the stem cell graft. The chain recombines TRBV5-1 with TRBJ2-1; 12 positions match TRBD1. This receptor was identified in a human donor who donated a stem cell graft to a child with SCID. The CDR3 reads CASSQGQGALLAANNEQFF. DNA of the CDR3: TGCGCCAGCAGCCAGGGACAGGGGGCTTTACTAGCGGCAAACAATGAGCAGTTCTTC.